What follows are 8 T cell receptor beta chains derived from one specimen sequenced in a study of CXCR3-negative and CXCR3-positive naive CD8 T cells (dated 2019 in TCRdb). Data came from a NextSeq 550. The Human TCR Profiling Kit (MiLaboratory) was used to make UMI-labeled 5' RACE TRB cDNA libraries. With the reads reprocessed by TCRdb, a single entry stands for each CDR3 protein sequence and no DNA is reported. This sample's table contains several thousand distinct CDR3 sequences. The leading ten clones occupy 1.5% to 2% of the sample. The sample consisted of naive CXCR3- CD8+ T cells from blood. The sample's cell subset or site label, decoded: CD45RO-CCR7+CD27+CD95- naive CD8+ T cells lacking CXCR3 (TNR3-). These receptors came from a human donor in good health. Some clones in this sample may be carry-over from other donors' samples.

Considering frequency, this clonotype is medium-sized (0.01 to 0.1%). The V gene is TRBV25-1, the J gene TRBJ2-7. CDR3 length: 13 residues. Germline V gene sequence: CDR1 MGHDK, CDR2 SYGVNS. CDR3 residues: CASSWGGSYEQYF.

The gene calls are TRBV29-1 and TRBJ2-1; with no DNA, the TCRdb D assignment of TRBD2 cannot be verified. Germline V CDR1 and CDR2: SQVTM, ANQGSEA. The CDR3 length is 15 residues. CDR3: CSVEWTSGGYPKPSF.

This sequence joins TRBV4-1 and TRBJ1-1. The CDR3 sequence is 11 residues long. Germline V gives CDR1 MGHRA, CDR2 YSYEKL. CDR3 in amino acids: CASSGSLGAFF.

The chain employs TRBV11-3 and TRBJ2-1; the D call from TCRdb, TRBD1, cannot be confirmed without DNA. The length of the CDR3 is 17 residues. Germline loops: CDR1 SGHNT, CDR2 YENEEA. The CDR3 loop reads CASSFESSDRYYNEQFF.

The CDR3 loop reads CASSRRPGELFF. V is TRBV19 and J is TRBJ2-2; the TCRdb call, TRBD1, lacks DNA for checking. Germline CDR1 LNHDA, CDR2 SQIVND (reference sequence). This CDR3 is 12 amino acids long.

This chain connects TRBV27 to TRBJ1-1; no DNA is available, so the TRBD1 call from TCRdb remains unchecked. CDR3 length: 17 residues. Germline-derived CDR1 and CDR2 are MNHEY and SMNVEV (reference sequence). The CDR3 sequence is CASSLYQGETMNTEAFF.

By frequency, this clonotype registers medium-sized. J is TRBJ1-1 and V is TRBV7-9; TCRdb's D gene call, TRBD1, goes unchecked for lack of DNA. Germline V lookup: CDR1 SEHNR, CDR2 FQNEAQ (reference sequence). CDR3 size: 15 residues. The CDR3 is CASSPGQTPNTEAFF.

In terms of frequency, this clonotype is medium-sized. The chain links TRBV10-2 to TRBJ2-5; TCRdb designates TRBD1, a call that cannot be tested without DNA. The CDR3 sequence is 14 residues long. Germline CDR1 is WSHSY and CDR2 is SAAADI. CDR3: CATSADPSAQTQYF.